The 21 T cell receptor beta chains reported below all come from one sample, sequenced in a study of blood T cell repertoires in COVID-19. Clones were read by immunoSEQ multiplex PCR, and TCRdb kept only the in-frame ones, dropping some. The repertoire holds about 430,000 clones, 70% to 90% seen once, with 1.2% to 1.5% in the top ten. The sequenced sample was PBMCs or T cells enriched from blood (not recorded which). The source is a woman aged 18-35 years who had been exposed to COVID-19.

This chain uses TRBV7-9 with TRBJ2-3; D is uncertain. Trimming pared 3 bases from V and 6 bases from J, leaving 4 bases between. Germline CDR1 SEHNR, CDR2 FQNEAQ (reference sequence). The CDR3 runs to 11 residues. As DNA, the CDR3 is TGTGCCAGCAGCTTCCCGGATACGCAGTATTTT. Translation: CASSFPDTQYF.

V gene TRBV30 combines with J gene TRBJ1-1, with D possibly TRBD1 on 5 matching bases. CDR3 length: 13 amino acids. V was pared by 2 bases and J by 7 bases, with 14 bases between. The germline V gene encodes CDR1 GTSNPN and CDR2 SVGIG (reference sequence). The CDR3 bases are TGTGCCTGGAGTTTGGGGGGGGGAGTTGAAGCTTTCTTT. This encodes CAWSLGGGVEAFF.

The count of this clone is one. The chain joins TRBV28 to TRBJ2-3; 7 bases align to TRBD2. The CDR3 loop spans 14 amino acids. Germline CDR1 and CDR2: MDHEN and SYDVKM. V shed 5 bases, J shed 1 base, and the junction held 3 bases outside the gene matches. CDR3 in amino acids: CASSPAGRTDTQYF. DNA for the CDR3: TGTGCCAGCAGTCCAGCGGGGCGCACAGATACGCAGTATTTT.

This clone showed up just once. Other nucleotide sequences from this sample produce the same CDR3. This chain joins TRBV5-6 and TRBJ1-1; D is perhaps TRBD1 (5 bases). Trimming shortened V by 2 bases and J by 0 bases, and 8 bases separated the two germline ends. CDR3 length: 14 residues. Germline V gives CDR1 SGHDT, CDR2 YYEEEE. CDR3: CASSFYRMNTEAFF. The CDR3 coding sequence is TGTGCCAGCAGCTTCTACAGGATGAACACTGAAGCTTTCTTT.

The chain links TRBV5-8 to TRBJ2-1; 10 nucleotides match TRBD2. The CDR3 sequence is 18 residues long. The V and J ends lost 0 bases and 0 bases, in that order; junction bases with no gene match: 6. Germline CDR1 reads SGHTS; CDR2 reads YDEGEE. This chain's CDR3 is CASSLEVAGGRSYNEQFF. In nucleotides, the CDR3 is TGTGCCAGCAGCTTGGAGGTAGCGGGGGGTCGCTCCTACAATGAGCAGTTCTTC.

A single count supports this clone. The CDR3 DNA sequence: TGTGCCACCAGTGGTAGCAATCAAGAGACCCAGTACTTC. Amino acid sequence: CATSGSNQETQYF. The rearrangement joins TRBV24-1 to TRBJ2-5; D remains unclear. This CDR3 is built from 13 residues. The germline V and J ends were trimmed by 5 bases and 2 bases, with 8 bases remaining between them. Germline assignment: CDR1 KGHDR and CDR2 SFDVKD.

The gene calls are TRBV27 and TRBJ1-1, with TRBD1 matching over 7 bases. This CDR3 contains 14 residues. Germline V gene lookup returns CDR1 MNHEY and CDR2 SMNVEV (reference sequence). Trimming took 3 bases from V and 2 from J; bases not matched to a gene: 3. The DNA for the CDR3 is TGTGCCAGCAGTTTTAACAGGGGCAACACTGAAGCTTTCTTT. It translates to CASSFNRGNTEAFF.

The chain joins TRBV18 to TRBJ2-1; D is perhaps TRBD2 (6 bases). From germline, CDR1 is KGHSH and CDR2 LQKENI. CDR3 length: 15 amino acids. V dropped 3 bases and J dropped 0 bases, with 9 bases sitting between them. CDR3 bases: TGTGCCAGCTCACCCGTAGCGGCCTCCTACAATGAGCAGTTCTTC. This gives the protein CASSPVAASYNEQFF.

The chain couples TRBV5-1 to TRBJ1-1; D uncertain. The CDR3 loop spans 14 amino acids. Deletions cut 1 base from V and 2 bases from J, with 9 bases between. Germline V gives CDR1 SGHRS, CDR2 YFSETQ. DNA of the CDR3: TGCGCCAGCAGCTTGTCCCCTGTCAACACTGAAGCTTTCTTT. This encodes CASSLSPVNTEAFF.

This chain links TRBV5-1 with TRBJ2-3; TRBD2 aligns across 12 bases. Germline V lookup: CDR1 SGHRS, CDR2 YFSETQ. The length of the CDR3 is 16 residues. Trimming removed 3 bases from V and 1 base from J; junction bases left unmatched: 3. The DNA for the CDR3 is TGCGCCAGCAGCTCGACTAGCGGGAGAGGCACAGATACGCAGTATTTT. This translates into CASSSTSGRGTDTQYF.

The V call is TRBV6-5, the J call TRBJ2-2, with D uncertain. V was trimmed by 5 bases and J by 4 bases, leaving 14 bases between them. Germline CDR1 MNHEY, CDR2 SVGAGI. The length of the CDR3 is 15 residues. The CDR3 nucleotides read TGTGCCAGCAGTCCCAGCCGACACCCCACCGGGGAGCTGTTTTTT. Residues: CASSPSRHPTGELFF.

The CDR3 DNA reads TGTGCCAGCAGGGACCGAGGTCCGGGGAGCGTTGGCTACACCTTC. Protein product: CASRDRGPGSVGYTF. The chain employs TRBV28 and TRBJ1-2; D is unclear. The CDR3 extends over 15 amino acids. V was shortened by 6 bases and J by 7 bases, with 21 bases between the two germline ends. Germline CDR1 MDHEN, CDR2 SYDVKM.

The sample holds a few counts of this clone. The J gene is TRBJ2-5, the V gene TRBV10-3, with D maybe TRBD1 (5 bases). V lost 4 bases to trimming and J lost 0 bases, with 15 bases between them. The CDR3 extends over 16 amino acids. CDR1 is ENHRY and CDR2 is SYGVKD in the germline V gene. The DNA for the CDR3 is TGTGCCATCAGTGGGGATGGTGGGGCAAACCAAGAGACCCAGTACTTC. It encodes CAISGDGGANQETQYF.

The gene calls are TRBV21-1 and TRBJ1-5; the table names TRBD1, a call not compared with the DNA. TRBV21-1 is a pseudogene segment. This CDR3 is built from 15 residues. CDR3 amino acids: CASSRQGALNQPQHF. Here the CDR3 DNA reads TGTGCCAGCAGCAGACAGGGGGCTTTGAATCAGCCCCAGCATTTT.

This chain connects TRBV28 to TRBJ1-5; 7 bases line up with TRBD1. Germline V gives CDR1 MDHEN, CDR2 SYDVKM. The CDR3 totals 14 residues. V was clipped by 7 bases and J by 3 bases; unmatched bases: 6. CDR3 coding DNA: TGTGCCAGCAAACCCGGGACAGTCAATCAGCCCCAGCATTTT. It is translated as CASKPGTVNQPQHF.

This sequence joins TRBV7-2 and TRBJ1-5; 9 bases line up with TRBD1. The germline gives CDR1 SGHTA, CDR2 FQGNSA. V lost 5 bases to trimming and J lost 3 bases; unmatched junction nucleotides: 5. CDR3 length: 15 residues. This CDR3 is CASSPRDRDNQPQHF. CDR3 bases: TGTGCCAGCAGCCCCCGGGACAGGGACAATCAGCCCCAGCATTTT.

The chain employs TRBV7-3 and TRBJ1-1; D perhaps matches TRBD1 (6 bases). This CDR3 has 14 residues. Trimming took off 2 bases at V and 1 base at J, with 8 bases between the two ends. Germline V lookup: CDR1 SGHTA, CDR2 FQGTGA. In DNA, the CDR3 is TGTGCCAGCAGCTTAGCGGGGGCGAACACTGAAGCTTTCTTT. Translated, it gives CASSLAGANTEAFF.

The chain recombines TRBV4-3 with TRBJ2-7, with TRBD2 identical over 10 bases. Trimming cost V 0 bases and J 4 bases; bases outside gene matches: 3. The length of the CDR3 is 15 residues. CDR1 is LGHNA, CDR2 YSLEER, per germline. The CDR3 sequence is CASSQDGAGGYEQYF. The CDR3 nucleotides are TGCGCCAGCAGCCAAGATGGAGCGGGGGGGTACGAGCAGTACTTC.

This chain links TRBV9 with TRBJ2-7; tentatively, D is TRBD2 (6 bases). The V end lost 4 bases, the J end lost 0 bases, and 17 bases lay between the germline ends. The CDR3 contains 16 residues. Looked up from germline, CDR1 is SGDLS and CDR2 is YYNGEE. The CDR3 sequence is CASSPEAAGISYEQYF. CDR3 bases: TGTGCCAGCAGCCCGGAAGCTGCGGGAATCTCCTACGAGCAGTACTTC. The full variable domain, its missing parts supplied by reference TRBV9 and TRBJ2-7, is DSGVTQTPKHLITATGQRVTLRCSPRSGDLSVYWYQQSLDQGLQFLIQYYNGEERAKGNILERFSAQQFPDLHSELNLSSLELGDSALYFCASSPEAAGISYEQYFGPGTRLTVT.

The chain joins TRBV7-8 to TRBJ2-5; TRBD2 might be the D (7 bases). CDR1 and CDR2 from the germline V gene are SGHVS and FQNEAQ. This CDR3 region has 17 residues. Trimming cost V 4 bases and J 4 bases, with 22 bases left between them. The chain's CDR3 is CASSSGLRGGRGETQYF. CDR3 in DNA: TGTGCCAGCAGCTCAGGTTTAAGGGGGGGCCGGGGAGAGACCCAGTACTTC.

The chain carries TRBV11-1 and TRBJ1-2; D is possibly TRBD1 (5 bases). V lost 2 bases and J 5 bases, leaving 9 bases between the germline ends. Per the germline V gene, CDR1 is SGHAT and CDR2 is FQDESV (reference sequence). The CDR3 consists of 13 residues. CDR3 amino acids: CASSLQAGYGYTF. CDR3 DNA sequence: TGTGCCAGCAGCTTACAGGCAGGGTATGGCTACACCTTC.